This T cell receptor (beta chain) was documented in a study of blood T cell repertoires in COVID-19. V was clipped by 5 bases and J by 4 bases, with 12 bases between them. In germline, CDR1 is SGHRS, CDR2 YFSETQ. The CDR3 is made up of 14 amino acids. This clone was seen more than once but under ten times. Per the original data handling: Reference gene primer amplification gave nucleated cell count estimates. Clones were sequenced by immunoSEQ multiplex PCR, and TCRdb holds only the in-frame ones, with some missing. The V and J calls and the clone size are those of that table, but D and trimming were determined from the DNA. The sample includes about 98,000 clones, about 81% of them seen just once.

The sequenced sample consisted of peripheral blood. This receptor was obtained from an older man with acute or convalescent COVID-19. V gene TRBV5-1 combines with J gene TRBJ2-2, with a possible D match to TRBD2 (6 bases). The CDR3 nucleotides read TGCGCCAGCAGGTTCGGGGGATTCACCGGGGAGCTGTTTTTT. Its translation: CASRFGGFTGELFF. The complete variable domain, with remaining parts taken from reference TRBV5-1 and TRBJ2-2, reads KAGVTQTPRYLIKTRGQQVTLSCSPISGHRSVSWYQQTPGQGLQFLFEYFSETQRNKGNFPGRFSGRQFSNSRSEMNVSTLELGDSALYLCASRFGGFTGELFFGEGSRLTVL.